This T cell receptor (beta chain) was retrieved from a study of blood T cell repertoires in COVID-19. Study overall: Acute and convalescent COVID-19 specimens originated in the United States, Italy and Spain.

Original methodology: It was from reference gene primer amplification that nucleated cell counts were estimated. Here immunoSEQ multiplex PCR was the method, and the copy in TCRdb shows in-frame clones only, minus some. V, J and clone size are taken as reported in that table, and D and trimming were inferred from the DNA itself. The table includes about 60,000 clones, 65% to 85% detected once. The CDR3 contains 11 residues. Germline-derived CDR1 and CDR2 are LGHNT and FRNRAP. V shed 7 bases and J shed 4 bases, with 8 bases lying between them. The sequence was collected from a woman aged 70 to 79 with acute or convalescent COVID-19. The genes are TRBV12-5 and TRBJ2-7; D unresolved. Sample: peripheral blood. The CDR3 DNA is TGTGCTAGTGCCCTCGGGTACGAGCAGTACTTC. Translation: CASALGYEQYF. The entire variable domain, with the rest obtained from reference TRBV12-5 and TRBJ2-7, is as follows: DARVTQTPRHKVTEMGQEVTMRCQPILGHNTVFWYRQTMMQGLELLAYFRNRAPLDDSGMPKDRFSAEMPDATLATLKIQPSEPRDSAVYFCASALGYEQYFGPGTRLTVT.